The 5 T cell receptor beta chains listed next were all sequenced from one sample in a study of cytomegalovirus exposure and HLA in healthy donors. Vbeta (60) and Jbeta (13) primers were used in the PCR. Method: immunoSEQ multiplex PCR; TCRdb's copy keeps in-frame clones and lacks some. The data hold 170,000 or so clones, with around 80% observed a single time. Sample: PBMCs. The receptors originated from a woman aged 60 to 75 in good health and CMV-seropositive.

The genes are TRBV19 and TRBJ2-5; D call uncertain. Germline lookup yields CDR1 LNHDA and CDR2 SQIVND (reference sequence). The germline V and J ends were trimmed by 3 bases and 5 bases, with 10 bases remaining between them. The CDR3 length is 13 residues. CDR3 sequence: CASSMRVRETQYF. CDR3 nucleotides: TGTGCCAGTAGTATGAGAGTACGGGAGACCCAGTACTTC.

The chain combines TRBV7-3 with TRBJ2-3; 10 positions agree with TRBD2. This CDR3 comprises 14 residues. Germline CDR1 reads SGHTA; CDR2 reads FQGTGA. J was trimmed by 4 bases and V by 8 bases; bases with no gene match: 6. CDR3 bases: TGTGCCAGCTCACTAGCGGGATACCCAGATACGCAGTATTTT. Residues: CASSLAGYPDTQYF.

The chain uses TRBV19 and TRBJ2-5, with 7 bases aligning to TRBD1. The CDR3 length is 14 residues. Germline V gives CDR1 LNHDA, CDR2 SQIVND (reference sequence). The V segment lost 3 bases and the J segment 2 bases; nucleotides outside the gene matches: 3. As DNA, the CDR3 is TGTGCCAGTAGTATCAACAGGGGACAAGAGACCCAGTACTTC. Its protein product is CASSINRGQETQYF.

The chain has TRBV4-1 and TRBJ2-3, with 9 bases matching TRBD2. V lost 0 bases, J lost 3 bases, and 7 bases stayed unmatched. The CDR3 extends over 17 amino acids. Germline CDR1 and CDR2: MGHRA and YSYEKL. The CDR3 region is CASSQDSAGGRTDTQYF. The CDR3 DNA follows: TGCGCCAGCAGCCAAGATTCGGCGGGGGGGCGGACAGATACGCAGTATTTT.

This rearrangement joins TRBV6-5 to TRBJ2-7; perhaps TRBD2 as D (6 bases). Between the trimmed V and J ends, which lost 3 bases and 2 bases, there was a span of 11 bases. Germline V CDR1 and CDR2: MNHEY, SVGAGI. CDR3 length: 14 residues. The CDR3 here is CASSYSGQTYEQYF. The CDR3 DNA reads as TGTGCCAGCAGTTATAGCGGTCAGACCTACGAGCAGTACTTC.